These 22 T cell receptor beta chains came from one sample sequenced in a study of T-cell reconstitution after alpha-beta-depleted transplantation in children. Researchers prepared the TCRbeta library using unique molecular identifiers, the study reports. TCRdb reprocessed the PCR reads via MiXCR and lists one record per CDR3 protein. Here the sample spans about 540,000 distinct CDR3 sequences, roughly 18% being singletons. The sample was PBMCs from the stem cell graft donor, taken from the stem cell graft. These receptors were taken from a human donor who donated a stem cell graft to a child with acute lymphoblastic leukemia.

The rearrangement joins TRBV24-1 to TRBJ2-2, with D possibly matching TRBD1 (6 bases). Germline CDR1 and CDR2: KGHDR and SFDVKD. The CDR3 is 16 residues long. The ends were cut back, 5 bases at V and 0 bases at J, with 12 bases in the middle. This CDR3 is CATSAPGHSNTGELFF. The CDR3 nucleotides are TGTGCCACCAGTGCTCCGGGACACTCGAACACCGGGGAGCTGTTTTTT.

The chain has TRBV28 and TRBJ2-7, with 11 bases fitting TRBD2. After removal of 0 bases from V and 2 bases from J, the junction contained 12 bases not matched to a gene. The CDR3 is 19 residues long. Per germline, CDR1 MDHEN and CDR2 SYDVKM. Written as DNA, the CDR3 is TGTGCCAGCAGTTTATGGGACATTCTGACTAGCGGGAAGGCCTACGAGCAGTACTTC. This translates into CASSLWDILTSGKAYEQYF.

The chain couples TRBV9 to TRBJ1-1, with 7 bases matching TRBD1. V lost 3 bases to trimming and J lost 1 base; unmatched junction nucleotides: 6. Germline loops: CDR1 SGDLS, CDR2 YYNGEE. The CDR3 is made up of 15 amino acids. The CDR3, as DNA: TGTGCCAGCAGCGACCGACAGGGAGCGAACACTGAAGCTTTCTTT. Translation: CASSDRQGANTEAFF.

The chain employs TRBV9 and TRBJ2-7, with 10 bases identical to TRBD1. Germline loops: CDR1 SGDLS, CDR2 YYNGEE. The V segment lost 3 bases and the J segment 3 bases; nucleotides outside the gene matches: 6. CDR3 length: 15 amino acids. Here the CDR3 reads CASSATGGTGYEQYF. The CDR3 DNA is TGTGCCAGCAGCGCGACAGGGGGCACGGGCTACGAGCAGTACTTC. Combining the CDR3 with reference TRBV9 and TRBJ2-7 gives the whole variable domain DSGVTQTPKHLITATGQRVTLRCSPRSGDLSVYWYQQSLDQGLQFLIQYYNGEERAKGNILERFSAQQFPDLHSELNLSSLELGDSALYFCASSATGGTGYEQYFGPGTRLTVT.

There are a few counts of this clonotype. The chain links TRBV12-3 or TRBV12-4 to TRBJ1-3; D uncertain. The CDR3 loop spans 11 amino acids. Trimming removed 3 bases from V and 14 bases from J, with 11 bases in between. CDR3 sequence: CASSFGESLYF. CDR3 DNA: TGTGCCAGCAGTTTTGGGGAATCTTTATATTTT.

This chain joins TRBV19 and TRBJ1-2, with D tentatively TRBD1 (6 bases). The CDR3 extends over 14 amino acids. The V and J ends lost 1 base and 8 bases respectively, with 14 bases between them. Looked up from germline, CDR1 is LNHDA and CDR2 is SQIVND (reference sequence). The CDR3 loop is CASSIVVGARGYTF. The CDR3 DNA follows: TGTGCCAGTAGTATAGTCGTGGGGGCGCGGGGCTACACCTTC.

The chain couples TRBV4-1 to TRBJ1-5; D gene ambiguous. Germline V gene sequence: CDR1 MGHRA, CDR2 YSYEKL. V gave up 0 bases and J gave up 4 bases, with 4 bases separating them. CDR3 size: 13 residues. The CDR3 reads CASSQDWNQPQHF. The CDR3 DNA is TGCGCCAGCAGCCAAGATTGGAATCAGCCCCAGCATTTT.

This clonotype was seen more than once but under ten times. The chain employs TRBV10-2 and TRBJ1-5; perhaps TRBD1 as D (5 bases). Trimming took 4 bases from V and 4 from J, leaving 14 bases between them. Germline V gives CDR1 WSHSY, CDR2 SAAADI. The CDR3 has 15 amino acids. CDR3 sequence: CASSGRGRTNQPQHF. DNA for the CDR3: TGCGCCAGCAGTGGGAGGGGACGCACGAATCAGCCCCAGCATTTT.

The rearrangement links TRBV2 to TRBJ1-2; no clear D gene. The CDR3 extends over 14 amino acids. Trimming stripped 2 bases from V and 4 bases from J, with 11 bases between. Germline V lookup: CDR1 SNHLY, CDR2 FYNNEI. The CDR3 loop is CASSELVATYGYTF. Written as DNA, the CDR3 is TGTGCCAGCAGTGAATTGGTGGCAACCTATGGCTACACCTTC.

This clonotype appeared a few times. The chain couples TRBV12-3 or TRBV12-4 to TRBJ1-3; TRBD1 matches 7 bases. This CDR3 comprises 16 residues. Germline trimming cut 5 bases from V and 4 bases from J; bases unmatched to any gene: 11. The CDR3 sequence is CASSPRQGLSGNTIYF. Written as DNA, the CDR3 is TGTGCCAGCAGTCCGCGACAGGGACTCTCCGGAAACACCATATATTTT.

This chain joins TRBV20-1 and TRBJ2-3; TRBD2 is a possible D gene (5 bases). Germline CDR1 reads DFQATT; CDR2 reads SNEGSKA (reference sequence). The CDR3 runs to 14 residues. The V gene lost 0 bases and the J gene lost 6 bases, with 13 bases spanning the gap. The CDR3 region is CSARDLGVGDTQYF. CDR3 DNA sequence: TGCAGTGCTAGAGATCTCGGGGTTGGGGATACGCAGTATTTT.

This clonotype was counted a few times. The CDR3 protein is CSATGSGSYGYTF. CDR3 bases: TGCAGCGCCACCGGGAGTGGTAGCTATGGCTACACCTTC. The chain employs TRBV29-1 and TRBJ1-2; D gene ambiguous. Looked up from germline, CDR1 is SQVTM and CDR2 is ANQGSEA. The CDR3 is 13 residues long. V lost 7 bases and J lost 4, with 16 bases in between.

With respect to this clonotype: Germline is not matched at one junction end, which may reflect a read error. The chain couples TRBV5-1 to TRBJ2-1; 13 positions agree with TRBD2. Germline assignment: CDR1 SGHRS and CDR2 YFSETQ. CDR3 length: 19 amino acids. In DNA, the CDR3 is TGCGCCAGCAGGCCGGGACTAGCGGGAATCTTGTCCCCCTACAATGACCAGTTCTTC. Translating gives CASRPGLAGILSPYNDQFF.

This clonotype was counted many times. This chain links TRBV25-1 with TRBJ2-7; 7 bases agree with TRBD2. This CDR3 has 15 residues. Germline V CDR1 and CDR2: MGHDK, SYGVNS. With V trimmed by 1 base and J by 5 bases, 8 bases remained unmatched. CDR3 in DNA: TGTGCCAGCAGTGAATTAGGGAGGGCGGAAGACGAGCAGTACTTC. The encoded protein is CASSELGRAEDEQYF.

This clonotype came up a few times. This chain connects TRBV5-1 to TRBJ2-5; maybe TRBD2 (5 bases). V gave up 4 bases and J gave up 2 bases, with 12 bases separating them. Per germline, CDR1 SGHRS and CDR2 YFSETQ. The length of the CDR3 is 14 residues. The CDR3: CASSGGSRQETQYF. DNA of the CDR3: TGCGCCAGCAGCGGAGGATCGCGTCAAGAGACCCAGTACTTC.

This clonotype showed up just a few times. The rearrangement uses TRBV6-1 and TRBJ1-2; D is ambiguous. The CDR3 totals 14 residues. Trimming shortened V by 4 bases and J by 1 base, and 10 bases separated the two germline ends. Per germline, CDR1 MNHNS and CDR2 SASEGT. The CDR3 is CASSAPPFNYGYTF. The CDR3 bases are TGTGCCAGCAGTGCTCCACCTTTTAACTATGGCTACACCTTC.

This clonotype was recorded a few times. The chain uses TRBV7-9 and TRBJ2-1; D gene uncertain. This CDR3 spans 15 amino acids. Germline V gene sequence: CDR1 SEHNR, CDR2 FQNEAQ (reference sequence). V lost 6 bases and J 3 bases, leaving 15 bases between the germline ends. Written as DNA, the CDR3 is TGTGCCAGCAGGAGAGTGGGCTACAGCTACAATGAGCAGTTCTTC. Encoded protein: CASRRVGYSYNEQFF.

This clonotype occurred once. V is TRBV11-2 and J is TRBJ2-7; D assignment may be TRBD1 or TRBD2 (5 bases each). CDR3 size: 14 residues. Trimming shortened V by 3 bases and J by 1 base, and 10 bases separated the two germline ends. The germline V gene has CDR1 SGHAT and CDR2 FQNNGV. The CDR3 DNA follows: TGTGCCAGCAGCTTCGGGACGACTTCCTACGAGCAGTACTTC. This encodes CASSFGTTSYEQYF. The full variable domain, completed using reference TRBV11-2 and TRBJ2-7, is EAGVAQSPRYKIIEKRQSVAFWCNPISGHATLYWYQQILGQGPKLLIQFQNNGVVDDSQLPKDRFSAERLKGVDSTLKIQPAKLEDSAVYLCASSFGTTSYEQYFGPGTRLTVT.

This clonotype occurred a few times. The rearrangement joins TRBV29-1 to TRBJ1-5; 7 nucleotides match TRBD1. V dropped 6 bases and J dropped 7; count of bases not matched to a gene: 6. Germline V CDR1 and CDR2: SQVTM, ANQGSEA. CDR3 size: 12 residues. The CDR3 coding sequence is TGCAGCGTAGTGACAGGGAAGCAGCCCCAGCATTTT. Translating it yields CSVVTGKQPQHF.

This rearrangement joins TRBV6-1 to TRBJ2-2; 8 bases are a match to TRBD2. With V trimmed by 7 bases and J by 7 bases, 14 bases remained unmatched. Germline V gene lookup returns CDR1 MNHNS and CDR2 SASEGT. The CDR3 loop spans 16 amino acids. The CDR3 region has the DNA TGTGCCAGCATCGTGTCAGCGGGAGAAGGGGGCGGGGAGCTGTTTTTT. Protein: CASIVSAGEGGGELFF.

CDR3 coding DNA: TGCAGTGCTAGAGTAAGGCCCGGTGACTACAATGAGCAGTTCTTC. As protein: CSARVRPGDYNEQFF. V usage is TRBV20-1 and J usage is TRBJ2-1; D not certain. Trimming took off 1 base at V and 3 bases at J, with 13 bases between the two ends. Germline CDR1 is DFQATT and CDR2 is SNEGSKA (reference sequence). The CDR3 runs to 15 residues.

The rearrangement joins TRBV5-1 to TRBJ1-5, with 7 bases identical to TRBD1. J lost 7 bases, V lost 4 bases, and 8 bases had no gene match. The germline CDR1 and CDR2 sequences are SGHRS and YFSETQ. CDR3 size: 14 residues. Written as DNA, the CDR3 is TGCGCCAGCAGCCCCGGACAGGTGGGACAGCCCCAGCATTTT. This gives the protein CASSPGQVGQPQHF.